What follows are 4 T cell receptor beta chains derived from one specimen sequenced in a study of blood T cell repertoires in COVID-19. The assay was immunoSEQ multiplex PCR, and TCRdb's table has in-frame clones only and misses some. Counted here are 150,000 to 200,000 clones, 74% occurring once; the ten biggest clones make up under 3.5%. Sequenced material: peripheral blood. The receptors come from a woman older than 75 with acute or convalescent COVID-19.

The rearrangement links TRBV19 to TRBJ1-5, with 7 nucleotides matching TRBD1. This CDR3 is 15 amino acids long. J was trimmed by 9 bases and V by 0 bases; bases with no gene match: 8. The V gene's germline CDR1 is LNHDA and CDR2 SQIVND (reference sequence). The CDR3 reads CASSIDQMRGRPQHF. Here the CDR3 DNA reads TGTGCCAGTAGTATAGATCAGATGAGGGGGCGGCCCCAGCATTTT.

This clone has just one count. V usage is TRBV30 and J usage is TRBJ1-1; D is uncertain. Trimming pared 4 bases from V and 3 bases from J, leaving 3 bases between. Germline CDR1 reads GTSNPN; CDR2 reads SVGIG (reference sequence). The CDR3 is made up of 10 amino acids. For the CDR3, the DNA is TGTGCCTGGATCGACACTGAAGCTTTCTTT. It specifies CAWIDTEAFF.

The gene calls are TRBV5-1 and TRBJ2-1; D may be TRBD1 (6 bases). The germline V gene has CDR1 SGHRS and CDR2 YFSETQ. This CDR3 spans 15 amino acids. Trimming left V 0 bases short and J 8 bases short, with 15 bases between. As DNA, the CDR3 is TGCGCCAGCAGCTTGGCCCAGGGGAGTCGCGATGAGCAGTTCTTC. This sequence encodes CASSLAQGSRDEQFF.

The CDR3 DNA sequence: TGTGCCATCAGTGACGGGGGGACGGCTAATGAAAAACTGTTTTTT. Its translation is CAISDGGTANEKLFF. J is TRBJ1-4 and V is TRBV10-3; D may be TRBD1 (5 bases). Germline CDR1 ENHRY, CDR2 SYGVKD. The CDR3 is 15 amino acids. V was clipped by 3 bases and J by 3 bases, with 11 bases between them.